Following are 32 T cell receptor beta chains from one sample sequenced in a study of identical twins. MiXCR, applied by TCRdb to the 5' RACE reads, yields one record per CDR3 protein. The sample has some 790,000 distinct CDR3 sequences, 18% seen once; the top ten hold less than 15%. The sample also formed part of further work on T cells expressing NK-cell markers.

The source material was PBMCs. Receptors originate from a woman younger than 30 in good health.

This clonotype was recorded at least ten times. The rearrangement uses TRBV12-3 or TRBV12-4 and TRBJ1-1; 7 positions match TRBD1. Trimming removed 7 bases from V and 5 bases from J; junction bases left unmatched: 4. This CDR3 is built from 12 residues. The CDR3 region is CASTRGGTEAFF. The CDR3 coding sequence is TGTGCCAGCACCAGGGGGGGGACTGAAGCTTTCTTT.

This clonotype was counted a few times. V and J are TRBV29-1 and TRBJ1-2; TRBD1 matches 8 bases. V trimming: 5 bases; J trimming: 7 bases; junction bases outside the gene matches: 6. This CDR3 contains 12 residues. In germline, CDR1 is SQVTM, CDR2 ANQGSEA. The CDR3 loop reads CSVMDRVGGYTF. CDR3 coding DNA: TGCAGCGTTATGGACAGGGTTGGTGGCTACACCTTC.

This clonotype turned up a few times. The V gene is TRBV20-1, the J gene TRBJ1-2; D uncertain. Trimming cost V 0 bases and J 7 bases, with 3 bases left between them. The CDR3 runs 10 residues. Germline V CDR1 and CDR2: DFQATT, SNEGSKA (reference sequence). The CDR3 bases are TGCAGTGCTAGAGATTTTGGCTACACCTTC. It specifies CSARDFGYTF.

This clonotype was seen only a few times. The CDR3 protein is CASSSIGYNEQFF. The CDR3 region has the DNA TGCGCCAGCAGCTCTATCGGTTACAATGAGCAGTTCTTC. This chain joins TRBV5-1 and TRBJ2-1; no clear D. Trimming took 3 bases from V and 4 from J, leaving 8 bases between them. The CDR3 has 13 residues. The germline V gene has CDR1 SGHRS and CDR2 YFSETQ.

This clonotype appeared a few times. CDR3 residues: CASSVWPTNTGELFF. Written as DNA, the CDR3 is TGTGCCAGCAGCGTGTGGCCCACGAACACCGGGGAGCTGTTTTTT. This sequence joins TRBV5-6 and TRBJ2-2, with D hard to call. CDR3 length equals 15 residues. The germline V gene has CDR1 SGHDT and CDR2 YYEEEE. Deletions cut 4 bases from V and 0 bases from J, with 10 bases between.

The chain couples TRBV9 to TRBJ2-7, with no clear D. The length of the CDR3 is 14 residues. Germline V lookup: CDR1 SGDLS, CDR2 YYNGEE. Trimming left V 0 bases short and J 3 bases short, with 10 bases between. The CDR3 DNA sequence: TGTGCCAGCAGCGTAGGAAGTCTTAACTACGAGCAGTACTTC. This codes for CASSVGSLNYEQYF.

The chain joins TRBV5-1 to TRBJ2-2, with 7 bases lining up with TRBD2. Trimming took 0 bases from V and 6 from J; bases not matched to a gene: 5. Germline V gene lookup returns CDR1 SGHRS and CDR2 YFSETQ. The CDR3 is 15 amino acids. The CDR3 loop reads CASSLASAGAGELFF. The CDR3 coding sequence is TGCGCCAGCAGCTTGGCTAGTGCGGGGGCCGGGGAGCTGTTTTTT.

The CDR3 bases are TGTGCCAGCAGCGCCCGAACAGGGACATATGGCTACACCTTC. This gives the protein CASSARTGTYGYTF. The chain has TRBV5-8 and TRBJ1-2; maybe TRBD1 (6 bases). Germline loops: CDR1 SGHTS, CDR2 YDEGEE. V lost 4 bases and J lost 5, with 15 bases in between. The CDR3 has 14 amino acids.

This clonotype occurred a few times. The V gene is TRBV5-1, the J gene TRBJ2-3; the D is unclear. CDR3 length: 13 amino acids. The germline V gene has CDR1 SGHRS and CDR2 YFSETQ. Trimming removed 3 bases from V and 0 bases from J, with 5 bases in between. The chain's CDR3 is CASSYHSTDTQYF. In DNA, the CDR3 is TGCGCCAGCAGCTACCATAGCACAGATACGCAGTATTTT.

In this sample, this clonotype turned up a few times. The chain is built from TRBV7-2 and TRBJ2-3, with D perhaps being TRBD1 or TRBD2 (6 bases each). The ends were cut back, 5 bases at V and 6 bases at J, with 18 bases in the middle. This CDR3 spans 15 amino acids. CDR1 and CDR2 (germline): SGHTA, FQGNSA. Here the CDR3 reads CASSRAGGEADTQYF. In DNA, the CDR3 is TGTGCCAGCAGCCGGGCCGGGGGCGAAGCGGATACGCAGTATTTT.

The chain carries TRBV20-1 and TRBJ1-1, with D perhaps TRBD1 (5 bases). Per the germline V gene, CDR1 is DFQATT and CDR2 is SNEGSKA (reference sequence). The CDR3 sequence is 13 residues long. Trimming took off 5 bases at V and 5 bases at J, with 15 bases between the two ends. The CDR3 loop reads CSAPDTGRTEAFF. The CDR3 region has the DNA TGCAGTGCTCCGGACACTGGGAGGACTGAAGCTTTCTTT.

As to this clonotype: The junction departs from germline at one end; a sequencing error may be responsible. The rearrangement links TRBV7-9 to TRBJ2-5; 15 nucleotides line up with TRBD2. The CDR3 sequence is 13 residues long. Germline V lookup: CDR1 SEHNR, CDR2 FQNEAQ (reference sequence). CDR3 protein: CASSFGTSGGPSF. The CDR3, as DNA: TGTGCCAGCAGCTTTGGGACTAGCGGGGGGCCCTCCTTC.

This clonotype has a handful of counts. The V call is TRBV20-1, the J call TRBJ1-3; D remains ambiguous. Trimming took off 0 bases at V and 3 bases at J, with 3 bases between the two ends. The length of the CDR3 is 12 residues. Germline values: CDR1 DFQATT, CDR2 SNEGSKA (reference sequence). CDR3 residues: CSARDIGNTIYF. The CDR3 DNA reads TGCAGTGCTAGAGATATTGGAAACACCATATATTTT.

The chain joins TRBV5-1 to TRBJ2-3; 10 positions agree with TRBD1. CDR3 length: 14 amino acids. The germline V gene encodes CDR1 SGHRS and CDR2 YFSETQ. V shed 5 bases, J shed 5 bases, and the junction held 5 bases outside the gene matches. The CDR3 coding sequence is TGCGCCAGCAGGTCCGGGACAGGGGTAGATACGCAGTATTTT. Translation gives CASRSGTGVDTQYF.

The CDR3 here is CASSYHPVGSNQPQHF. DNA of the CDR3: TGTGCCAGCAGTTACCACCCCGTAGGGAGCAATCAGCCCCAGCATTTT. The chain has TRBV6-5 and TRBJ1-5; D not certain. Germline V gene sequence: CDR1 MNHEY, CDR2 SVGAGI. The CDR3 contains 16 residues. The V end was cut by 2 bases, the J end by 1 base, with 12 bases between.

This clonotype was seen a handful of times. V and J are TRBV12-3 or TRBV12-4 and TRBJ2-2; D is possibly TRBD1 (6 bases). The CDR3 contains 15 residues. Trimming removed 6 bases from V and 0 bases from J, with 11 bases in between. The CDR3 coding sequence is TGTGCCAGCAGGCCCGGGACAACGAACACCGGGGAGCTGTTTTTT. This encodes CASRPGTTNTGELFF.

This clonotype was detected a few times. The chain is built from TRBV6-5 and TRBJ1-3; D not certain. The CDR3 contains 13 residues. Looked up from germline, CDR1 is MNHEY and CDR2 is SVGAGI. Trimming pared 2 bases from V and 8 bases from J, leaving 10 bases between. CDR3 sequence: CASSYGGRDTIYF. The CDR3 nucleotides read TGTGCCAGCAGTTACGGTGGCAGAGACACCATATATTTT.

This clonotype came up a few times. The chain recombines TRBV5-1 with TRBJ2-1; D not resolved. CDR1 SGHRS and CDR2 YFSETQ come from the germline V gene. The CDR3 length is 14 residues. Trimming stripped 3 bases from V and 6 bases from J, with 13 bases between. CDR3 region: CASSSLTAGNEQFF. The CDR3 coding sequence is TGCGCCAGCAGCTCTCTCACCGCCGGCAATGAGCAGTTCTTC.

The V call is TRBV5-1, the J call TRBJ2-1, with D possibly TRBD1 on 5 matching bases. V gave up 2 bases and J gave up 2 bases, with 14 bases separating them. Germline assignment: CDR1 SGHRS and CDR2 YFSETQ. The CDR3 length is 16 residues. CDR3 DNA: TGCGCCAGCAGCTTAGGGGTCGGACAAACCTACAATGAGCAGTTCTTC. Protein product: CASSLGVGQTYNEQFF.

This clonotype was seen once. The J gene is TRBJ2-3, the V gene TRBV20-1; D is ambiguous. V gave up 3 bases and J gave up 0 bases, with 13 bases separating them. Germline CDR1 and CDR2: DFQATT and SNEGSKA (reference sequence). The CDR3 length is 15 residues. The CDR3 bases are TGCAGTGCTAGTCCCAAGTCGTTCAGCACAGATACGCAGTATTTT. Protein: CSASPKSFSTDTQYF.

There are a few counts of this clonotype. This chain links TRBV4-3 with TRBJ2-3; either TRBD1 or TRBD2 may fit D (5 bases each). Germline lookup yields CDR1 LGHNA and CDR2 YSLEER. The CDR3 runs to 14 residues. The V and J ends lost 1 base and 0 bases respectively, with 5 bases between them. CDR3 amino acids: CASSQGDSTDTQYF. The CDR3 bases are TGCGCCAGCAGCCAAGGGGACAGCACAGATACGCAGTATTTT.

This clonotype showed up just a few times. CDR3 DNA sequence: TGTGCCAGCAGCTGGGACTGGGGTCGGGCTTTCTTT. Its protein product is CASSWDWGRAFF. This sequence joins TRBV5-6 and TRBJ1-1, with a weak D call TRBD1 (5 bases). There are 12 residues in the CDR3. With 3 bases removed from V and 11 bases from J, the gap between germline ends came to 14 bases. The germline gives CDR1 SGHDT, CDR2 YYEEEE.

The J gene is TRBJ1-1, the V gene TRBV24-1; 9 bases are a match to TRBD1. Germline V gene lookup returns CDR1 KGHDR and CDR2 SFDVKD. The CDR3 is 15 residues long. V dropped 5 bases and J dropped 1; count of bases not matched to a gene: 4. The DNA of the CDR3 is TGTGCCACCAGTGTCACGGGACAGGGGAACACTGAAGCTTTCTTT. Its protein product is CATSVTGQGNTEAFF.

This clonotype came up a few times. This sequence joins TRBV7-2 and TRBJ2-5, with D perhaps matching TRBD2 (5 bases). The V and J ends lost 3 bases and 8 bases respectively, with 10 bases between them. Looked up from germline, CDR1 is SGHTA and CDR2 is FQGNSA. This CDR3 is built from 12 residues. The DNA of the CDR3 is TGTGCCAGCAGCTTTGACTATCGTACCCAGTACTTC. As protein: CASSFDYRTQYF.

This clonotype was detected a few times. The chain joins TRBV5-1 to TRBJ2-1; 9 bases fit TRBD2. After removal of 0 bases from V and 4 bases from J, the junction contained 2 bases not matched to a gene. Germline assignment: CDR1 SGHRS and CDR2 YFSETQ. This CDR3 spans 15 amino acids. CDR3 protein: CASSLGGRDYNEQFF. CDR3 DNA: TGCGCCAGCAGCTTGGGCGGGAGGGATTACAATGAGCAGTTCTTC. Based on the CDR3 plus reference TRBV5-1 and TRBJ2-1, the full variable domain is KAGVTQTPRYLIKTRGQQVTLSCSPISGHRSVSWYQQTPGQGLQFLFEYFSETQRNKGNFPGRFSGRQFSNSRSEMNVSTLELGDSALYLCASSLGGRDYNEQFFGPGTRLTVL.

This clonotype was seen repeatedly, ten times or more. In DNA form, the CDR3 reads TGCGCCAGCAGCTTGGTTACTTCCTACGAGCAGTACTTC. Protein sequence: CASSLVTSYEQYF. The chain links TRBV5-1 to TRBJ2-7; D gene unclear. Trimming took 0 bases from V and 1 from J, leaving 5 bases between them. CDR1 and CDR2 from the germline V gene are SGHRS and YFSETQ. This CDR3 comprises 13 residues.

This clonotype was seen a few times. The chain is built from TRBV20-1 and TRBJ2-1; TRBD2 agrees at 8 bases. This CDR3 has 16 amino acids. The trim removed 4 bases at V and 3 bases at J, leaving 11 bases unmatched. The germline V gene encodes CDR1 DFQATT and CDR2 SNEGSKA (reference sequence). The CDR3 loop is CSANYLPGGNYNEQFF. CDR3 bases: TGCAGTGCTAACTACCTCCCGGGAGGGAACTACAATGAGCAGTTCTTC.

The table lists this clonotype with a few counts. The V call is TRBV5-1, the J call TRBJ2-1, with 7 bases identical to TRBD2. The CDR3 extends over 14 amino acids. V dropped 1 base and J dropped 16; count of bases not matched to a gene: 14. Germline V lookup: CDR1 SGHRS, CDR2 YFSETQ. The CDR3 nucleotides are TGCGCCAGCAGCTTGAGGGACTATGACCCCTCAGCTTTCTTC. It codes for CASSLRDYDPSAFF.

This CDR3 is CASSSRGGQADTQYF. CDR3 nucleotide sequence: TGTGCCAGTTCCTCGCGGGGGGGCCAGGCAGATACGCAGTATTTT. This sequence joins TRBV6-1 and TRBJ2-3, with 9 bases matching TRBD2. The CDR3 runs 15 residues. The V gene end was trimmed by 9 bases and the J gene end by 4 bases; junction bases not matched to a gene: 11. Germline lookup yields CDR1 MNHNS and CDR2 SASEGT.

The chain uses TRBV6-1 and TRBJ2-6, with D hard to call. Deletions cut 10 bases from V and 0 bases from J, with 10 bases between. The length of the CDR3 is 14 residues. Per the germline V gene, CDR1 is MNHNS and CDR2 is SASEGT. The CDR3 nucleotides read TGTGCCACCTCCAGGAGCTCTGGGGCCAACGTCCTGACTTTC. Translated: CATSRSSGANVLTF.

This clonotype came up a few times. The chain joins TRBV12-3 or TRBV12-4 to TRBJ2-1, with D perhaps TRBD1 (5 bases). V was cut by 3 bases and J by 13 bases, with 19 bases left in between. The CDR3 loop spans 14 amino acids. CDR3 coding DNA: TGTGCCAGCAGTTTGAACCTGGCCACAGGTACCCAGTTCTTC. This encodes CASSLNLATGTQFF.

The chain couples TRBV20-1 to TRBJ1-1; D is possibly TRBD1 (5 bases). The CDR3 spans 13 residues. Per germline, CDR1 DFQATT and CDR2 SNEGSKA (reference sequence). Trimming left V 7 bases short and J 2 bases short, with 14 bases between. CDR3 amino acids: CSVVGGTNTEAFF. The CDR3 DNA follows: TGCAGTGTTGTTGGGGGGACCAACACTGAAGCTTTCTTT.